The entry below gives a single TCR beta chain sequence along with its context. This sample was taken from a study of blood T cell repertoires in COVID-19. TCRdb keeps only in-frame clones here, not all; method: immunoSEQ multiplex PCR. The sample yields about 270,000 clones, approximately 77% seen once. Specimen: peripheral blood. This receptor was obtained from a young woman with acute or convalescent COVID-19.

This CDR3 is CASSVEGVNYGYTF. The CDR3 DNA reads as TGTGCCAGCAGCGTAGAGGGGGTCAACTATGGCTACACCTTC. V usage is TRBV9 and J usage is TRBJ1-2; weak D call: TRBD1 (6 bases). The length of the CDR3 is 14 residues. Germline loops: CDR1 SGDLS, CDR2 YYNGEE. Trimming pared 0 bases from V and 2 bases from J, leaving 8 bases between.